This TCR beta chain appears in the sequencing data of a study of cytomegalovirus exposure and HLA in healthy donors (dated by TCRdb to about 2017). Broadly, across the study: In an earlier analysis of approximately 500 of the donors, 276 Gb of sequence data and 120 million or so unique TCR beta sequences from about 190 million T cells were reported. Roughly 320 gigabases of sequencing data and around 80 million unique TCR sequences made up an early release that covered around 640 HLA-typed donors. The genetic ancestry cluster associated with self-reported Caucasian donors included 81% of the 398 genotyped donors. The study aimed to test whether cataloging public T cell receptors could reveal signatures of past pathogen exposure. Using immunosequencing, the study profiled T cell repertoires from about 620 subjects and related those repertoires to cytomegalovirus serostatus. Along with the approximately 700-subject first cohort, a separate validation cohort of around 110 different subjects was used. The study combined high-throughput TCR immunosequencing, statistical association of individual TCRs with disease status, and machine learning to predict cytomegalovirus infection status. A later analysis re-examined previously published TCR beta repertoires from roughly 720 donors and added high-resolution HLA genotyping to investigate patterns of TCR occurrence. Rather than using new phenotypic data, the later analysis identified candidate immune exposures from TCR beta sequences and from how often those sequences occurred across donors. To decide whether each TCR beta V gene segment behaved as functional or pseudogenic, an earlier analysis of some 600 of the donors relied on high-throughput TCR beta sequencing. Donor age, sex, ethnicity and CMV serostatus were collected together with the repertoire data. A later genetic analysis used genome-wide SNP genotypes for about 60% of the roughly 700 donors, treating that subset as a discovery cohort. Every discovery cohort repertoire had been produced on one sequencing platform. HLA typing included class I and class II loci at four-digit resolution. The number of typed donors differed by locus: roughly 629-630 for A, B, C, DRB1 and DQB1; 522 for DQA1; roughly 600 for DPA1; and 400 to 480 for DPB1. Five DR-DQ haplotypes were treated as single units for association and clustering because of strong linkage in the cohort. Among some 400 genotyped donors of the cohort, an average of roughly 230,000 unique TCR beta nucleotide sequences was sequenced per donor, of which about 19% were non-productive. Summary of the overall study and its limitations: A further reported finding was that TCR beta sequences accurately predicted the HLA-A and HLA-B alleles for most subjects in the first cohort. At a false discovery rate of 0.05, a later analysis linked roughly 17,000 TCR beta sequences to specific HLA alleles. Linkage disequilibrium might explain the correlated functional status among segregating V segments, but an unknown experimental factor could not be ruled out. Some 16 rarely observed V segments, including chromosome 9 orphons, were excluded from the earlier analysis of some 590 of the donors because counts were too low. A later analysis found that HLA-associated TCR beta chains were more clonally expanded and had lower generation probabilities than equally common non-associated chains. The authors suggested that the approach could potentially be extended to other disease states and immunological phenotypes. A later analysis found that most CMV-associated TCR beta chains appeared HLA-restricted, with HLA associations seemingly driven largely by CMV exposure. Immune exposure information for the cohort was limited to CMV serostatus. In vitro tests confirmed that a few of the cytomegalovirus-associated TCR beta chains recognize cytomegalovirus antigens. In both the original and validation cohorts, the classifier was reported to diagnose cytomegalovirus status with high specificity and sensitivity. A cluster of highly shared sequence variants was judged likely to represent a technical artifact of the sequencing pipeline. The presence/absence analyses assumed that sequencing depth was roughly uniform across donors, and that assumption may not be true. According to a later analysis, TCR association rates differed among HLA loci, with DRB1 alleles showing the most associated TCRs and HLA-C alleles showing the fewest. The study gave a list of some 150 TCR beta chains associated with cytomegalovirus. In a later analysis, several top co-occurrence clusters were reported to appear linked to parvovirus B19, influenza, CMV and Epstein-Barr virus. Compared with the approximately 670-donor mean, donors in an Asian-associated ancestry cluster had fewer N-insertions in productive TCRs, according to a later genetic analysis. HLA typing was unavailable for some donors at each locus, so association tests used only the typed subset. Assigning TCR associations to individual alleles was difficult when HLA alleles, especially DR and DQ, strongly co-occurred. V-gene and J-gene trimming of TCR beta chains was associated with a missense DCLRE1C variant in a later genetic analysis, and the association was replicated in an independent cohort. An earlier analysis of approximately 570 of the donors showed that most TCR beta V segments appeared in productive rearrangements either about 87% or about 30% of the time, which broadly matched IMGT annotations. In this cohort, only TCR beta chains were sequenced, and detectable features were limited by the absence of alpha or paired-chain data. Across donors, most TCR sequences were observed very rarely, whereas some public TCRs were present in many individuals.

Remarks on this clone: Its antigen is unknown. Base quality data are lacking; no much larger clone is found one base away.

Library preparation used the immunoSEQ multiplex PCR assay. A mixture of 60 forward primers for TCR Vbeta segments and 13 reverse primers for TCR Jbeta segments was used in the multiplex PCR. Amplification of the CDR3 region of rearranged TCR beta genes was performed with a multiplex PCR assay on genomic DNA. On the Illumina HiSeq System, the amplified TCR beta libraries were sequenced as 87-base-pair reads. The authors processed their data as follows. Across the 600 to 700 repertoires, a later analysis counted about 81 million unique TCR beta chains, some 11 million of which were shared by at least two donors. To remove PCR and sequencing errors, raw reads were error-corrected and collapsed into unique sequences using a nearest-neighbor algorithm that merged closely related sequences. CDR3 sequences were aligned to IMGT reference sequences to assign V, D and J gene segments. For a sequence to be retained, at least a six-nucleotide match to both a V gene segment and a J gene segment was required. A rearrangement was called productive if the CDR3 had no stop codons and remained in frame with V and J, and every other rearrangement was called non-productive. CDR3 was defined by IMGT convention, running from the second conserved V-encoded cysteine to the conserved J-encoded phenylalanine. The earlier analysis of 500 to 600 of the donors excluded sequences that lacked an unambiguous match to a single V gene segment. An earlier analysis of 500 to 700 of the donors classified V segments as functional when productive rearrangements were above 56.7% and as segregating when the standard deviation between donors was above 5%. A statistical classification framework was built for diagnosing cytomegalovirus status from the catalog of TCR beta chain sequences. A later analysis assigned V and J genes by comparing TCR nucleotide sequences with IMGT/GENE-DB human TR gene sequences. Using the TCRdist pipeline, a later analysis assigned CDR3 sequences along with most-parsimonious VDJ recombination scenarios. In a later analysis, every TCR beta chain was defined by the combination of its CDR3 amino acid sequence and its V-gene family, and reads without a unique V-gene family were dropped. A later analysis removed several hundred highly shared, low-generation-probability nucleotide sequences to deal with suspected cross-contamination and a sequencing artifact. In a later analysis, a clonal expansion index for each public chain was calculated from normalized within-repertoire ranks of inferred template counts. In a later analysis, generation probabilities were computed with a VDJ recombination model fitted to out-of-frame rearrangements, and the resulting probabilities were checked against IGoR. Hypergeometric tests were used in a later analysis to score TCR-TCR, TCR-HLA and TCR-CMV co-occurrence, with a repertoire-size bias correction applied to the TCR pairs. A later analysis estimated false discovery rates by permuting HLA or CMV assignments 20 times. In a later analysis, co-occurring TCRs were grouped with DBSCAN, and TCRdist sequence similarity was added when clustering was performed within HLA-allele-positive subsets. For co-occurrence clustering, repertoires with fewer than 30,000 or more than 120,000 public chains were excluded, along with about five repertoires with anomalous nucleotide sharing. The clones in this table, taken by TCRdb from immuneACCESS, are in-frame only. Not every clone is retained; where verified, under half of the shortfall comes from an unresolved V gene, and the cause of the rest is unknown. V, J and clone size derive from that table, while D and trimming were established from the DNA sequence. The sample profile shows fewer than 200,000 clones; approximately 71% of them were found once. The ten biggest clones cover approximately 4.5% of the sample.

The cohort was made up of about 670 healthy bone marrow donors. At the time of sampling, all cohort members were nominally healthy, though unrecorded immune exposures were likely present. The donor tested CMV seropositive and was one of the 289 seropositive cohort members. A peripheral blood sample was provided by each donor, and peripheral blood mononuclear cells were used for TCR beta sequencing. The Qiagen DNeasy Blood Extraction Kit was used to extract genomic DNA from the blood cell samples. The source is a woman between 18 and 29 years old in good health and CMV-seropositive. The sequenced material came from PBMCs.

The sequence in DNA is TGTGCCAGCAGTTACGAGCCGGCAGATACGCAGTATTTT. Its product reads: CASSYEPADTQYF. The rearranged segments are TRBV6-5 and TRBJ2-3; no D gene is confidently identified. The CDR3 holds 13 amino acids from the cysteine to the phenylalanine. CDR3 DNA only is kept here, 39 bases in frame from base 1. Deletion took 2 bases off V and 4 bases off J, with a span of 7 bases between the germline ends. The germline V gene gives CDR1 as MNHEY and CDR2 as SVGAGI.